This TCR beta chain was found in a study of cytomegalovirus exposure and HLA in healthy donors. Study-wide findings and caveats: TCR beta sequences numbering over 15,000 were associated with HLA alleles at 0.05 false discovery rate in a later analysis. Sequencing likely generated an artifact that appeared as a cluster of highly shared sequence variants.

The PCR had 60 Vbeta and 13 Jbeta primers. Clones were sequenced by immunoSEQ multiplex PCR, and TCRdb holds only the in-frame ones, with some missing. The data contain 120,000 to 150,000 clones, roughly 86% of them singletons. The CDR3 has 11 residues. Germline CDR1 and CDR2: MDHEN and SYDVKM. V shed 5 bases and J shed 3 bases, with 2 bases lying between them. Concerning this clone itself: Its target is not known.

This chain uses TRBV28 with TRBJ1-5; D is ambiguous. The sequencing input was PBMCs. The sequence was obtained from a man between 18 and 35 years old in good health and CMV-seropositive. The CDR3 DNA is TGTGCCAGCAGTCACAATCAGCCCCAGCATTTT. It specifies CASSHNQPQHF.